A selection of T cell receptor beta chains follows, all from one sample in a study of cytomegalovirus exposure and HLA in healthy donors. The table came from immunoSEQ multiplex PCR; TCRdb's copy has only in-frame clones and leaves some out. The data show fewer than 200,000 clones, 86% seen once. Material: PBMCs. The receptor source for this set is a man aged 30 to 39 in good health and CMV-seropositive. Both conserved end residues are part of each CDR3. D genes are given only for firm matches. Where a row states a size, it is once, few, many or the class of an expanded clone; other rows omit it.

CDR3aa: CASNPAGGYGYTF
CDR3nt: TGTGCCAGCAACCCAGCAGGGGGTTACGGCTACACCTTC
d_gene: TRBD1
abundance: -
v_gene: TRBV6-5
j_gene: TRBJ1-2

CDR3aa: CASTQPGTSGEVGQYF
CDR3nt: TGTGCCAGTACTCAACCTGGGACATCAGGAGAAGTTGGGCAGTACTTC
d_gene: -
abundance: -
v_gene: TRBV19
j_gene: TRBJ2-7

CDR3aa: CASSESRDFSNQPQHF
CDR3nt: TGCGCCAGCAGTGAGTCACGGGATTTTAGCAATCAGCCCCAGCATTTT
d_gene: -
abundance: -
v_gene: TRBV10-2
j_gene: TRBJ1-5

CDR3aa: CASTTREQFF
CDR3nt: TGTGCCAGCACAACGCGGGAGCAGTTCTTC
d_gene: -
abundance: -
v_gene: TRBV6-4
j_gene: TRBJ2-1

CDR3aa: CSVDRREGGRTEAFF
CDR3nt: TGCAGCGTTGATAGAAGGGAAGGTGGTCGCACTGAAGCTTTCTTT
d_gene: -
abundance: -
v_gene: TRBV29-1
j_gene: TRBJ1-1

CDR3aa: CASSHGGNYEQYF
CDR3nt: TGTGCCAGCAGCCATGGGGGGAACTACGAGCAGTACTTC
d_gene: -
abundance: -
v_gene: TRBV4-2
j_gene: TRBJ2-7

CDR3aa: CASSPGGGGEYF
CDR3nt: TGTGCCAGCAGCCCCGGGGGCGGGGGAGAGTACTTC
d_gene: -
abundance: -
v_gene: TRBV5-8
j_gene: TRBJ2-7

CDR3aa: CASSLSRGGFGNTIYF
CDR3nt: TGTGCCAGCAGCTTATCCCGCGGGGGGTTCGGAAACACCATATATTTT
d_gene: -
abundance: once
v_gene: TRBV11-3
j_gene: TRBJ1-3

CDR3aa: CASSFGRDTEAFF
CDR3nt: TGCGCCAGCAGCTTTGGCAGGGACACTGAAGCTTTCTTT
d_gene: -
abundance: -
v_gene: TRBV5-1
j_gene: TRBJ1-1

CDR3aa: CASSLPDGNSGNTIYF
CDR3nt: TGTGCCAGCAGTCTACCAGACGGTAACTCTGGAAACACCATATATTTT
d_gene: -
abundance: -
v_gene: TRBV27
j_gene: TRBJ1-3

CDR3aa: CASSLAGGPFDEQFF
CDR3nt: TGTGCCAGCAGCTTGGCGGGGGGGCCCTTTGATGAGCAGTTCTTC
d_gene: TRBD2
abundance: -
v_gene: TRBV7-6
j_gene: TRBJ2-1

CDR3aa: CASSLVQNPYEQYF
CDR3nt: TGTGCCAGCAGCTTGGTTCAGAATCCCTACGAGCAGTACTTC
d_gene: -
abundance: -
v_gene: TRBV5-4
j_gene: TRBJ2-7

CDR3aa: CATSRGVYNEQFF
CDR3nt: TGTGCCACCAGCAGAGGCGTCTACAATGAGCAGTTCTTC
d_gene: -
abundance: -
v_gene: TRBV15
j_gene: TRBJ2-1

CDR3aa: CASSLGSGRRLETQYF
CDR3nt: TGTGCCAGCAGCTTAGGGAGCGGAAGAAGGTTGGAGACCCAGTACTTC
d_gene: -
abundance: once
v_gene: TRBV13
j_gene: TRBJ2-5

CDR3aa: CASSDEQGYGYTF
CDR3nt: TGCGCCAGCAGCGACGAACAGGGCTATGGCTACACCTTC
d_gene: -
abundance: -
v_gene: TRBV5-1
j_gene: TRBJ1-2

CDR3aa: CASSVDSGQSYGYTF
CDR3nt: TGTGCCAGCAGCGTAGATTCGGGACAGAGCTATGGCTACACCTTC
d_gene: TRBD1
abundance: -
v_gene: TRBV9
j_gene: TRBJ1-2

CDR3aa: CASSLETARAFYGYTF
CDR3nt: TGTGCCAGCAGCTTAGAGACAGCAAGGGCTTTCTATGGCTACACCTTC
d_gene: -
abundance: -
v_gene: TRBV7-9
j_gene: TRBJ1-2

CDR3aa: CASSYSRLGGVYGYTF
CDR3nt: TGTGCCAGCAGTTACTCGAGGCTAGGGGGCGTTTATGGCTACACCTTC
d_gene: TRBD1
abundance: once
v_gene: TRBV6-5
j_gene: TRBJ1-2

CDR3aa: CASSSQAGNQPQHF
CDR3nt: TGTGCCAGTAGTAGCCAAGCTGGAAATCAGCCCCAGCATTTT
d_gene: -
abundance: -
v_gene: TRBV19
j_gene: TRBJ1-5

CDR3aa: CASSLMDLGFKGMNTEAFF
CDR3nt: TGTGCCAGCAGCTTAATGGACCTGGGGTTTAAGGGAATGAACACTGAAGCTTTCTTT
d_gene: -
abundance: -
v_gene: TRBV7-9
j_gene: TRBJ1-1